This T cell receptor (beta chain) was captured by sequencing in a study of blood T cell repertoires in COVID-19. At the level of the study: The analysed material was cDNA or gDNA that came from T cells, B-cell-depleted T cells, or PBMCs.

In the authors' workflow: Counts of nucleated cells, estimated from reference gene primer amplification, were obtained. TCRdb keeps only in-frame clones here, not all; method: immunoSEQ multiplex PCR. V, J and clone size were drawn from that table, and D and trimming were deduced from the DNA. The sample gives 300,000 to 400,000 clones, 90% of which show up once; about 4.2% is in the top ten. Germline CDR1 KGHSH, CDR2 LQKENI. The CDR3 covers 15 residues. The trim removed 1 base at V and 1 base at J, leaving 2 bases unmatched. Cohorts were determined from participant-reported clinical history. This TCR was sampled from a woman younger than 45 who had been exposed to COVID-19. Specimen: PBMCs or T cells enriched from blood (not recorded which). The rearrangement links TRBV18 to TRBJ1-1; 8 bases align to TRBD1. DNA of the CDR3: TGTGCCAGCTCACCACGGACAGGGACGAACACTGAAGCTTTCTTT. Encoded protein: CASSPRTGTNTEAFF.